Below, one TCR beta chain is given with its context. This clone's antigen is unknown. Within one base of it there is no much larger clone, and no base qualities were kept. V and J lose 0 bases and 7 bases, and a span of 13 bases separates them. CDR1 and CDR2, looked up from the germline V gene (reference sequence), are LGHDT and YNNKEL. Measured from the cysteine to the phenylalanine, the CDR3 is 15 residues long. The read is trimmed to its CDR3 DNA, 45 bases read in frame from base 1. The CDR3 regions of human TCRbeta chains were subjected to immunosequencing. In the authors' own workflow: TCRs in the repertoires were matched against a reference library of SARS-CoV-2-specific TCRs that had been generated with the MIRA antigen-specificity platform. Breadth was defined as the fraction of unique TCRs that were SARS-CoV-2-associated. Depth was defined as the fraction of total T cells that were SARS-CoV-2-associated. Using the MIRA data, every spike-specific TCR was mapped to the spike region that the TCR reacted to and assigned to either a CD4 or a CD8 class. Log10-transformed breadth and depth values were compared by one-way ANOVA with Sidak's multiple comparisons tests. Entries here come from immuneACCESS through TCRdb and include only in-frame sequences with V and J called. Some clones fail to appear in such tables; in the studies checked, an unresolved V gene covers under half of the shortfall, and the cause of the remainder is unknown. That table furnishes V, J and clone size, whereas the DNA furnished D and trimming. This sample is represented by more than 110,000 clones; under 95% of them were singletons. 9.1% of the sample comes from the top ten.

The sample's time point, from its label and the paper: baseline before first vaccination. Samples from vaccinated people were obtained from the UK trials COV001 and COV002, which included a single-blind randomized controlled phase 2/3 trial of AZD1222 (ChAdOx1 nCoV-19) in healthy adults. For TCRbeta chain sequencing, PBMC samples were collected from trial participants at day 0 and at day 28 after the second dose. This entry comes from a study of T cell responses to AZD1222 COVID-19 vaccine (dated by TCRdb to the early 2020s). Looking at the study overall: AZD1222 recipients with second doses at about 4 weeks or about 12 weeks were pooled, because spike-specific TCR depth and breadth did not differ between schedules. TCR sequencing was performed for roughly 240 trial participants, of whom some 200 were given two doses of AZD1222 and roughly 25 were given two doses of MenACWY control vaccine. Trial participants were enrolled by age into subgroups of 18-55, 56-69 and 70-plus years, and around 150, 28 and 57 TCR-sequenced participants, respectively, were included in these subgroups.

Study-wide conclusions, independent of this receptor: Reportedly, close to half of the unique spike-specific TCRs recognized epitopes lying outside the regions that are mutated in the B.1.351 and B.1.1.7 variants. Participants were mostly white British, with more females than males. The authors suggested clonal diversity may have been underestimated. Conclusions about previously exposed vaccinees were limited because only 6 or 7 AZD1222 recipients were SARS-CoV-2 seropositive at baseline. The 56-69-year group was small, and its depth increase did not reach significance, likely because of low power. After two AZD1222 doses, both the breadth and the depth of spike-specific TCRs were significantly higher than at day 0 and than in MenACWY recipients. No day 14 peak-response samples were available, so repertoires were characterized only after the peak T cell response. CD4 TCRs associated with the vaccine covered the entire spike protein, and the dominant responses were in regions 160-218 and 743-854.

Source: peripheral blood, taken on day 0 of AZD1222 vaccination. The sequence was obtained from an adult in good health. The chain uses TRBV3-1 (or the pseudogene TRBV3-2) and TRBJ1-5; no D gene call is confident. The bases read TGTGCCAGCAGCCAAGATCCGGTAGAGGGCCAGCCCCAGCATTTT. Protein translation: CASSQDPVEGQPQHF.